This paragraph reports one TCR beta chain. What it recognizes is unknown. The record originates from a study of cytomegalovirus exposure and HLA in healthy donors. Background on the study: The 100 million to 140 million unique TCR beta sequences, from about 190 million T cells, were found by an earlier analysis. Most genotyped donors, around 78% of about 360, had Caucasian-associated genetic ancestry. Regarding the study as a whole: The classifier was said to identify cytomegalovirus status with high specificity and sensitivity. Most TCR beta V segments were productive about 87% or about 30% of the time in an earlier analysis.

CDR3 size: 15 residues. With 2 bases clipped from V and 4 bases from J, the junction kept 6 bases outside the gene matches. The V gene's germline CDR1 is MGHRA and CDR2 YSYEKL. The PCR made use of 60 Vbeta and 13 Jbeta primers. Profiling relied on immunoSEQ multiplex PCR, and the TCRdb table lists in-frame clones only, not all of them. The sample records under 150,000 clones, approximately 80% being singletons. The V and J genes are TRBV4-1 and TRBJ2-5; 8 positions agree with TRBD2. The sequence came from a male donor in good health and CMV-seronegative. Sequenced: PBMCs. The CDR3 sequence: CASSQSGGRGETQYF. The CDR3 nucleotides read TGCGCCAGCAGCCAAAGCGGGGGCCGGGGAGAGACCCAGTACTTC.